Below, 9 T cell receptor beta chains from the same sample are listed, as sequenced in a study of blood T cell repertoires in COVID-19. Profiled with immunoSEQ multiplex PCR; TCRdb holds only in-frame clones, not every one. The top ten hold 1.2% of the sample, which has roughly 250,000 clones, around 90% seen once. The material sequenced was PBMCs or T cells enriched from blood (not recorded which). The receptors come from a human donor in a cohort exposed to, infected with or recovered from COVID-19 (not recorded which). The donor label of this sample is uncertain.

This rearrangement joins TRBV7-9 to TRBJ2-2; the D is unclear. V lost 2 bases to trimming and J lost 8 bases, with 9 bases between them. Germline V gene data show CDR1 as SEHNR and CDR2 as FQNEAQ (reference sequence). The CDR3 loop spans 13 amino acids. The CDR3 DNA reads as TGTGCCAGCAGCTTATTTTCAGGAGGGGAGCTGTTTTTT. Translated: CASSLFSGGELFF.

This chain joins TRBV6-5 and TRBJ2-7; 7 bases map to TRBD1. After removal of 2 bases from V and 4 bases from J, the junction contained 2 bases not matched to a gene. Germline V CDR1 and CDR2: MNHEY, SVGAGI. The CDR3 covers 13 residues. The CDR3 DNA follows: TGTGCCAGCAGTTACACAGGGGATTACGAGCAGTACTTC. Its protein is CASSYTGDYEQYF.

The chain recombines TRBV7-9 with TRBJ1-2, with D hard to call. The CDR3 length is 15 residues. With 1 base removed from V and 4 bases from J, the gap between germline ends came to 13 bases. The germline gives CDR1 SEHNR, CDR2 FQNEAQ (reference sequence). DNA for the CDR3: TGTGCCAGCAGCTTAGAAGGAGCGGAGTTCTATGGCTACACCTTC. This encodes CASSLEGAEFYGYTF.

The chain employs TRBV7-9 and TRBJ2-5; D gene unclear. The CDR3 is 17 amino acids. V dropped 0 bases and J dropped 0 bases, with 14 bases sitting between them. From germline, CDR1 is SEHNR and CDR2 FQNEAQ (reference sequence). CDR3 nucleotide sequence: TGTGCCAGCAGCTTAGCGCCGCTACAGTCAAACCAAGAGACCCAGTACTTC. Translating gives CASSLAPLQSNQETQYF.

The rearrangement uses TRBV5-4 and TRBJ2-3; 11 positions agree with TRBD1. The junction had 7 bases not matched to a gene; V was cut back by 4 bases and J by 3 bases. The length of the CDR3 is 16 residues. Germline V gene data show CDR1 as SGHNT and CDR2 as YYREEE (reference sequence). The CDR3 sequence: CASSRTGGLTTDTQYF. The CDR3 region has the DNA TGTGCCAGCAGCCGGACAGGGGGCCTAACGACAGATACGCAGTATTTT.

CDR3 residues: CASSPALVRSPLHF. The CDR3 nucleotides read TGCGCCAGCAGCCCGGCTCTAGTAAGATCACCCCTCCACTTT. The chain uses TRBV5-1 and TRBJ1-6; no firm D call. CDR1 and CDR2 from the germline V gene are SGHRS and YFSETQ. The ends were cut back, 4 bases at V and 10 bases at J, with 15 bases in the middle. The CDR3 runs 14 residues.

CDR3 residues: CASSAWAMNTEAFF. CDR3 coding DNA: TGTGCCAGCAGTGCATGGGCGATGAACACTGAAGCTTTCTTT. The chain carries TRBV6-2 or TRBV6-3 and TRBJ1-1; no firm D call. Germline CDR1 MNHEY, CDR2 SVGEGT. The CDR3 has 14 amino acids. V was cut by 5 bases and J by 0 bases, with 10 bases left in between.

The chain recombines TRBV19 with TRBJ1-2; possibly TRBD1 for D (5 bases). The CDR3 consists of 14 residues. CDR1 is LNHDA and CDR2 is SQIVND in the germline V gene (reference sequence). V shed 7 bases and J shed 4 bases, with 16 bases lying between them. The CDR3 here is CASTKEGAFYGYTF. The CDR3 DNA reads as TGTGCCAGTACCAAGGAAGGGGCCTTCTATGGCTACACCTTC.

The chain has TRBV27 and TRBJ2-7, with TRBD1 matching 12 bases. The CDR3 is made up of 14 amino acids. CDR1 is MNHEY, CDR2 SMNVEV, per germline (reference sequence). V gave up 5 bases and J gave up 4 bases; unmatched junction bases: 3. This CDR3 is CASSVGQGAYEQYF. The CDR3 coding sequence is TGTGCCAGCAGTGTGGGACAGGGGGCTTACGAGCAGTACTTC.